Given below is one T cell receptor (beta chain) in context. The target antigen is unknown. PCR was performed using 60 Vbeta and 13 Jbeta primers. The authors' processing: In a later analysis, of 84 million or so unique beta chains, around 11 million appeared in at least two donors. Assay used: immunoSEQ multiplex PCR; TCRdb lists only in-frame clones, some missing. For V, J and clone size, that table is used; D and trimming come from the DNA. Among over 150,000 clones listed, roughly four fifths were seen once. V trimming: 4 bases; J trimming: 8 bases; junction bases outside the gene matches: 7. Looked up from germline, CDR1 is SEHNR and CDR2 is FQNEAQ (reference sequence). The CDR3 runs to 14 residues. The data belong to a study of cytomegalovirus exposure and HLA in healthy donors. Broader study findings: A link between a missense DCLRE1C variant and TCR beta V- and J-gene trimming emerged from a later analysis.

The rearrangement uses TRBV7-9 and TRBJ1-4, with TRBD1 matching 7 bases. Material for sequencing was PBMCs. The receptor was derived from a man aged 18 to 29 in good health and CMV-seronegative. The CDR3 loop is CASSSQQGIEKLFF. In DNA, the CDR3 is TGTGCCAGCAGCTCTCAACAGGGGATCGAAAAACTGTTTTTT.